The present TCR beta chain was sequenced within a study of beta chain features in type 1 diabetes. Study-level information: The examined sorted cells totaled 110 million or so across samples. Study results and caveats: In all four CD4+ subsets, TCRB CDR3 length was significantly, moderately reduced in type 1 diabetes. A definitive answer on HLA type influencing TCRB rearrangement was not reached here. PCR might preferentially amplify shorter templates, equally in patients and controls.

Reverse transcription of all isolated RNA meant that expressed TCRB transcripts were sequenced. Using immunoSEQ multiplex PCR, the repertoire was profiled, and TCRdb retains in-frame clones only, with some absent. The table lists under 500,000 clones, roughly 30% of them singletons. Germline V gene sequence: CDR1 SGHRS, CDR2 YFSETQ. The CDR3 is made up of 14 amino acids. V was pared by 2 bases and J by 4 bases, with 9 bases between. Details on this clone: Its antigen is currently unknown.

V gene TRBV5-1 combines with J gene TRBJ1-4; no firm D call. Sequenced material: naive CD4+ T cells from blood. This TCR came from a man aged 18 to 35 in good health. CDR3 sequence reads: CASSFGVINEKLFF. CDR3 sequence (DNA): TGCGCCAGCAGCTTCGGGGTGATTAATGAAAAACTGTTTTTT.